The next 23 T cell receptor beta chains were all read from a single sample in a study of blood T cell repertoires in COVID-19. Profiling relied on immunoSEQ multiplex PCR, and the TCRdb table lists in-frame clones only, not all of them. This table holds roughly 240,000 clones, 85% found once. The source material was peripheral blood. The receptor set was obtained from a man aged 50 to 60 with COVID-19, enrolled during active disease.

Here the CDR3 reads CASTLLGGGTGELFF. In nucleotides, the CDR3 is TGTGCCAGCACCCTCCTCGGTGGGGGGACCGGGGAGCTGTTTTTT. The chain carries TRBV27 and TRBJ2-2; TRBD2 is a possible D gene (6 bases). Germline CDR1 MNHEY, CDR2 SMNVEV (reference sequence). Deletions cut 7 bases from V and 5 bases from J, with 17 bases between. The CDR3 is 15 amino acids.

This chain connects TRBV2 to TRBJ1-2; TRBD1 is a possible D gene (6 bases). The CDR3 covers 14 residues. V lost 1 base, J lost 7 bases, and 13 bases lay in between. Germline V gene data show CDR1 as SNHLY and CDR2 as FYNNEI. CDR3 sequence reads: CASSEGDRLLGYTF. CDR3 nucleotide sequence: TGTGCCAGCAGTGAAGGTGACAGGCTGCTTGGCTACACCTTC.

This chain joins TRBV30 and TRBJ1-2; D might be TRBD1 (5 bases). Germline CDR1 is GTSNPN and CDR2 is SVGIG (reference sequence). The CDR3 loop spans 11 amino acids. The V and J ends lost 5 bases and 7 bases respectively, with 11 bases between them. Here the CDR3 reads CAWGQIVGYTF. The CDR3 DNA is TGTGCCTGGGGACAAATAGTTGGCTACACCTTC.

The chain employs TRBV21-1 and TRBJ1-1; whether TRBD1, the table's D call, matches the DNA was not checked. TRBV21-1 is noted as a pseudogene. CDR3 length: 16 amino acids. The CDR3 is CASSKAGTGGWTEAFF. The CDR3 DNA sequence: TGTGCCAGCAGCAAAGCGGGGACAGGGGGCTGGACTGAAGCTTTCTTT.

V and J are TRBV7-9 and TRBJ1-4; TRBD1 matches at 7 bases. CDR3 length: 14 residues. The germline V gene encodes CDR1 SEHNR and CDR2 FQNEAQ (reference sequence). The V segment lost 5 bases and the J segment 4 bases; nucleotides outside the gene matches: 4. The CDR3 DNA is TGTGCCAGCAGCCCGGGACAGATTAATGAAAAACTGTTTTTT. Translating it yields CASSPGQINEKLFF.

The V call is TRBV3-1 (or the pseudogene TRBV3-2), the J call TRBJ1-2; D uncertain. Germline values: CDR1 LGHDT, CDR2 YNNKEL (reference sequence). The V end lost 2 bases, the J end lost 4 bases, and 11 bases lay between the germline ends. This CDR3 spans 14 amino acids. This CDR3 reads CASSQLPLSYGYTF. Written as DNA, the CDR3 is TGTGCCAGCAGCCAATTACCCCTGAGCTATGGCTACACCTTC.

The gene calls are TRBV6-1 and TRBJ1-2; 9 nucleotides line up with TRBD1. Losses at the gene ends were 2 bases for V and 8 bases for J; bases not matched to a gene: 9. The CDR3 runs 15 residues. CDR1 is MNHNS and CDR2 is SASEGT in the germline V gene. CDR3 in DNA: TGTGCCAGCAGTGAAACCCTCCGACAGGGGGAAGGCTACACCTTC. This translates into CASSETLRQGEGYTF.

V usage is TRBV18 and J usage is TRBJ1-1, with 11 nucleotides matching TRBD1. J gave up 0 bases and V 2 bases, and 5 bases lay outside the gene matches. The CDR3 is 17 amino acids. From germline, CDR1 is KGHSH and CDR2 LQKENI. The CDR3 DNA sequence: TGTGCCAGCTCACCATTTGGGACAGGGGGACTGAACACTGAAGCTTTCTTT. Its protein is CASSPFGTGGLNTEAFF. The full variable domain, rest sourced from reference TRBV18 and TRBJ1-1, is NAGVMQNPRHLVRRRGQEARLRCSPMKGHSHVYWYRQLPEEGLKFMVYLQKENIIDESGMPKERFSAEFPKEGPSILRIQQVVRGDSAAYFCASSPFGTGGLNTEAFFGQGTRLTVV.

A few counts support this clone. The V call is TRBV9, the J call TRBJ1-3; D remains unclear. V was shortened by 0 bases and J by 4 bases, with 11 bases between the two germline ends. CDR3 length: 15 residues. The V gene's germline CDR1 is SGDLS and CDR2 YYNGEE. CDR3 region: CASSVGRTTGNTIYF. The CDR3 DNA sequence: TGTGCCAGCAGCGTAGGAAGGACTACGGGAAACACCATATATTTT.

This chain uses TRBV9 with TRBJ2-3, with 9 bases matching TRBD1. This CDR3 spans 16 amino acids. V trimming: 2 bases; J trimming: 3 bases; junction bases outside the gene matches: 7. Germline CDR1 reads SGDLS; CDR2 reads YYNGEE. The CDR3 coding sequence is TGTGCCAGCAGCGTCTTACCGGGACAGGGTACAGATACGCAGTATTTT. The encoded protein is CASSVLPGQGTDTQYF.

Here the CDR3 DNA reads TGTGCCAGCAGTTACTCCAGGGCGGCTGGAAACACCATATATTTT. This translates into CASSYSRAAGNTIYF. The gene calls are TRBV6-2 or TRBV6-3 and TRBJ1-3; D is possibly TRBD1 (5 bases). CDR1 MNHEY and CDR2 SVGEGT come from the germline V gene. V was shortened by 0 bases and J by 2 bases, with 8 bases between the two germline ends. This CDR3 is built from 15 residues.

The V gene is TRBV6-2 or TRBV6-3, the J gene TRBJ2-7; no firm D call. This CDR3 is built from 15 residues. Germline V CDR1 and CDR2: MNHEY, SVGEGT. With 0 bases removed from V and 3 bases from J, the gap between germline ends came to 12 bases. The CDR3 sequence: CASSYSRFTGYEQYF. CDR3 nucleotides: TGTGCCAGCAGTTACTCGAGATTTACGGGCTACGAGCAGTACTTC.

This clone has more than one count but fewer than ten. This sequence joins TRBV7-9 and TRBJ2-7; 9 nucleotides line up with TRBD1. The V segment lost 5 bases and the J segment 0 bases; nucleotides outside the gene matches: 5. The CDR3 is 15 amino acids. Germline CDR1 and CDR2: SEHNR and FQNEAQ (reference sequence). In DNA form, the CDR3 reads TGTGCCAGCAGCCAGGGGACAGGGATCTCCTACGAGCAGTACTTC. This sequence encodes CASSQGTGISYEQYF.

The chain joins TRBV6-2 or TRBV6-3 to TRBJ1-1, with D tentatively TRBD1 (5 bases). Germline CDR1 and CDR2: MNHEY and SVGEGT. This CDR3 is 15 amino acids long. The germline V and J ends were trimmed by 0 bases and 6 bases, with 14 bases remaining between them. CDR3 nucleotide sequence: TGTGCCAGCAGTTACTCGAAAGGCACAGGCCCTGAAGCTTTCTTT. This encodes CASSYSKGTGPEAFF.

This sequence joins TRBV2 and TRBJ2-2; 9 bases map to TRBD2. The V gene's germline CDR1 is SNHLY and CDR2 FYNNEI. This CDR3 spans 16 amino acids. V trimming: 3 bases; J trimming: 4 bases; junction bases outside the gene matches: 6. CDR3 DNA sequence: TGTGCCAGCAGTGACTCAGCGGGGGGACTCACCGGGGAGCTGTTTTTT. Protein sequence: CASSDSAGGLTGELFF.

In this sample, this clone turned up a few times. The rearrangement links TRBV2 to TRBJ1-2, with a weak D call TRBD1 (6 bases). In germline, CDR1 is SNHLY, CDR2 FYNNEI. CDR3 length equals 15 residues. Trimming took 0 bases from V and 4 from J, leaving 12 bases between them. CDR3 nucleotide sequence: TGTGCCAGCAGTGAAGCGTTGGGGGGGGCCTATGGCTACACCTTC. Amino acids: CASSEALGGAYGYTF.

The chain employs TRBV21-1 and TRBJ2-6; the table's D call, TRBD2, was not checked against the DNA. TRBV21-1 is termed a pseudogene. This CDR3 region has 17 residues. The CDR3 nucleotides read TGTGCCAGCAGCAAAGGATGCGGGGGCTCTGGGGCCAACGTCCTGACTTTC. This codes for CASSKGCGGSGANVLTF.

The chain couples TRBV23-1 to TRBJ1-5, with D unclear. TRBV23-1 is noted as an ORF with a role that remains uncertain. V lost 8 bases and J lost 5, with 19 bases in between. The CDR3 is 15 residues long. The CDR3 sequence is CASLGRGREDQPQHF. CDR3 nucleotide sequence: TGCGCCAGCCTAGGTAGAGGGCGGGAGGATCAGCCCCAGCATTTT.

The V call is TRBV3-1 (or the pseudogene TRBV3-2), the J call TRBJ1-6, with D possibly being TRBD1 (5 bases). This CDR3 is 18 amino acids long. V was trimmed by 4 bases and J by 4 bases, leaving 20 bases between them. CDR1 and CDR2 (germline): LGHDT, YNNKEL (reference sequence). The CDR3 loop is CASSRRYSGDSYNSPLHF. The DNA of the CDR3 is TGTGCCAGCAGCCGGCGGTATTCGGGGGATTCTTATAATTCACCCCTCCACTTT.

V is TRBV7-9 and J is TRBJ2-1; 11 bases fit TRBD2. V trimming: 5 bases; J trimming: 5 bases; junction bases outside the gene matches: 14. Per the germline V gene, CDR1 is SEHNR and CDR2 is FQNEAQ (reference sequence). The CDR3 runs to 18 residues. The CDR3 spells CASSPFDSGGAFDNEQFF. CDR3 sequence (DNA): TGTGCCAGCAGCCCTTTTGATAGCGGGGGGGCTTTTGACAATGAGCAGTTCTTC.

This chain links TRBV5-6 with TRBJ1-2; TRBD1 agrees at 8 bases. Germline V lookup: CDR1 SGHDT, CDR2 YYEEEE. This CDR3 comprises 14 residues. V dropped 1 base and J dropped 7; count of bases not matched to a gene: 6. Here the CDR3 reads CASSLSRGLTGYTF. CDR3 in DNA: TGTGCCAGCAGCTTGAGCAGGGGGCTAACTGGCTACACCTTC.

This clone was detected a few times. The gene calls are TRBV5-4 and TRBJ1-1; 10 positions agree with TRBD1. The CDR3 covers 16 residues. Germline V CDR1 and CDR2: SGHNT, YYREEE (reference sequence). Trimming removed 4 bases from V and 1 base from J; junction bases left unmatched: 7. The CDR3: CASSLGQGNPNTEAFF. As DNA, the CDR3 is TGTGCCAGCAGCCTGGGACAGGGGAACCCGAACACTGAAGCTTTCTTT.

The chain employs TRBV7-8 and TRBJ2-2, with 8 positions matching TRBD2. This CDR3 contains 16 residues. Germline CDR1 and CDR2: SGHVS and FQNEAQ. V trimming: 6 bases; J trimming: 0 bases; junction bases outside the gene matches: 6. CDR3 DNA: TGTGCCAGCAGATGGTTAGCGGGGACGAACACCGGGGAGCTGTTTTTT. Protein product: CASRWLAGTNTGELFF.